Listed here are 9 T cell receptor beta chains from one sample, sequenced in a study of blood T cell repertoires in COVID-19. TCRdb's copy holds only in-frame clones and misses some; the assay was immunoSEQ multiplex PCR. The sample holds a few hundred thousand clones; around 85% are singletons and the top ten take approximately 3.6%. Material for sequencing was peripheral blood. The receptors come from a woman under 30 with acute or convalescent COVID-19.

V and J are TRBV5-1 and TRBJ1-4; 8 nucleotides match TRBD1. This CDR3 comprises 14 residues. Germline V gives CDR1 SGHRS, CDR2 YFSETQ. The trim removed 6 bases at V and 7 bases at J, leaving 8 bases unmatched. The CDR3 protein is CASTSPGQVEKLFF. CDR3 sequence (DNA): TGCGCCAGCACCTCACCGGGACAGGTTGAAAAACTGTTTTTT.

The chain links TRBV5-1 to TRBJ2-3; TRBD1 matches 8 bases. The CDR3 covers 14 residues. The V gene's germline CDR1 is SGHRS and CDR2 YFSETQ. After removal of 3 bases from V and 2 bases from J, the junction contained 2 bases not matched to a gene. The CDR3 nucleotides read TGCGCCAGCAGCTCGGACAGGGACACAGATACGCAGTATTTT. It codes for CASSSDRDTDTQYF.

In nucleotides, the CDR3 is TGCGCCAGCAGCCACCCAGCGCAGAACACTGAAGCTTTCTTT. As protein: CASSHPAQNTEAFF. J is TRBJ1-1 and V is TRBV4-1; D gene uncertain. V was trimmed by 3 bases and J by 1 base, leaving 9 bases between them. This CDR3 has 14 residues. Germline V gene sequence: CDR1 MGHRA, CDR2 YSYEKL.

V and J are TRBV3-1 (or the pseudogene TRBV3-2) and TRBJ1-1; weak D call: TRBD1 (6 bases). The CDR3 covers 13 residues. The V gene's germline CDR1 is LGHDT and CDR2 YNNKEL (reference sequence). The V end lost 4 bases, the J end lost 5 bases, and 11 bases lay between the germline ends. CDR3 protein: CASSLRGSTEAFF. CDR3 coding DNA: TGTGCCAGCAGCCTCAGGGGTTCGACTGAAGCTTTCTTT.

The chain joins TRBV7-8 to TRBJ2-5; 7 nucleotides match TRBD2. From germline, CDR1 is SGHVS and CDR2 FQNEAQ. Trimming cost V 3 bases and J 4 bases; bases outside gene matches: 11. This CDR3 spans 16 amino acids. DNA for the CDR3: TGTGCCAGCAGCTTTACTAGCGCTATTTTAGGAGAGACCCAGTACTTC. It yields the protein CASSFTSAILGETQYF.

The CDR3 bases are TGTGCCAGCAGCATTATCAGACAGCGCTCCTACAATGAGCAGTTCTTC. Protein sequence: CASSIIRQRSYNEQFF. The rearrangement uses TRBV21-1 and TRBJ2-1; the table's D gene call, TRBD1, was not cross checked with the DNA. TRBV21-1 corresponds to a pseudogene. This CDR3 is built from 16 residues.

The chain couples TRBV7-9 to TRBJ1-1, with 7 bases aligning to TRBD1. The CDR3 is 12 residues long. V shed 5 bases and J 8 bases; nucleotides not matched to a gene: 5. Germline-derived CDR1 and CDR2 are SEHNR and FQNEAQ (reference sequence). The CDR3 reads CASSPGTEEAFF. The CDR3, as DNA: TGTGCCAGCAGCCCTGGGACAGAGGAAGCTTTCTTT.

The gene calls are TRBV28 and TRBJ2-7; possibly TRBD1 for D (6 bases). The CDR3 spans 17 residues. Germline values: CDR1 MDHEN, CDR2 SYDVKM. V was shortened by 4 bases and J by 3 bases, with 22 bases between the two germline ends. In DNA form, the CDR3 reads TGTGCCAGCAGTTCCGGCTCCTCCGGGACAATTCACTACGAGCAGTACTTC. This translates into CASSSGSSGTIHYEQYF.

With regard to this clone: Other DNA sequences in the sample encode the same CDR3. The rearrangement joins TRBV19 to TRBJ1-1; weak D call: TRBD1 (6 bases). CDR3 length equals 14 residues. Deletions cut 2 bases from V and 1 base from J, with 8 bases between. Germline loops: CDR1 LNHDA, CDR2 SQIVND (reference sequence). DNA for the CDR3: TGTGCCAGTAGTATACGGGGACAGAACACTGAAGCTTTCTTT. Translated: CASSIRGQNTEAFF.